A single sample is the source of the 27 T cell receptor beta chains below, sequenced in a study of T cells in Graves' hyperthyroidism and ophthalmopathy. Researchers took RNA transcripts and amplified the TCR beta CDR3 regions from them. The HTBI primer set drove a first-round RT-PCR of the TCR CDR3. Using its own MiXCR run on the multiplex PCR reads, TCRdb lists one record per CDR3 protein. This table has around 690,000 distinct CDR3 sequences, 20% to 25% appearing once. The source material was blood. Every receptor here comes from a man aged 25 to 40 with Graves' ophthalmopathy.

This clonotype was detected only a few times. CDR3: CASSLNLGGSQPQHF. CDR3 DNA sequence: TGTGCCAGCAGTTTAAATTTAGGGGGCAGTCAGCCCCAGCATTTT. The chain uses TRBV12-3 or TRBV12-4 and TRBJ1-5; 7 positions match TRBD1. Trimming took 2 bases from V and 6 from J; bases not matched to a gene: 7. CDR3 size: 15 residues.

At least ten counts were recorded for this clonotype. The gene calls are TRBV12-3 or TRBV12-4 and TRBJ1-2, with D possibly being TRBD1 (6 bases). The CDR3 length is 15 residues. With 6 bases removed from V and 3 bases from J, the gap between germline ends came to 17 bases. CDR3 region: CASSSTDRSYYGYTF. CDR3 coding DNA: TGTGCCAGCAGCTCAACAGACAGGTCCTACTATGGCTACACCTTC.

This clonotype was seen a handful of times. The chain couples TRBV28 to TRBJ2-7; 7 nucleotides match TRBD1. After removal of 10 bases from V and 1 base from J, the junction contained 7 bases not matched to a gene. The length of the CDR3 is 13 residues. CDR1 and CDR2 (germline): MDHEN, SYDVKM. Here the CDR3 reads CATLGDRSYEQYF. Written as DNA, the CDR3 is TGTGCCACCCTGGGGGACAGATCCTACGAGCAGTACTTC.

This clonotype was counted at least ten times. This chain connects TRBV11-3 to TRBJ2-3, with D hard to call. This CDR3 is 15 amino acids long. Trimming took 5 bases from V and 4 from J, leaving 16 bases between them. CDR1 is SGHNT and CDR2 is YENEEA in the germline V gene. The CDR3 coding sequence is TGTGCCAGCAGCGATCCGGCCGGTGGTCCAGATACGCAGTATTTT. It yields the protein CASSDPAGGPDTQYF. Combining the CDR3 with reference TRBV11-3 and TRBJ2-3 gives the whole variable domain EAGVVQSPRYKIIEKKQPVAFWCNPISGHNTLYWYLQNLGQGPELLIRYENEEAVDDSQLPKDRFSAERLKGVDSTLKIQPAELGDSAVYLCASSDPAGGPDTQYFGPGTRLTVL.

This clonotype was recorded at least ten times. The chain recombines TRBV18 with TRBJ1-4; D not resolved. The germline gives CDR1 KGHSH, CDR2 LQKENI. V was cut by 1 base and J by 8 bases, with 11 bases left in between. This CDR3 is 14 amino acids long. The CDR3 DNA sequence: TGTGCCAGCTCACCACGGACTTACACGGAAAAACTGTTTTTT. Translation gives CASSPRTYTEKLFF.

Only a few counts were recorded for this clonotype. The V call is TRBV3-1, the J call TRBJ2-1; 9 positions agree with TRBD2. Germline CDR1 reads LGHDT; CDR2 reads YNNKEL (reference sequence). With 3 bases clipped from V and 15 bases from J, the junction kept 6 bases outside the gene matches. CDR3 length: 12 amino acids. This CDR3 is CASSHLAGWSFF. The CDR3 DNA is TGTGCCAGCAGCCATCTAGCGGGGTGGTCGTTCTTC.

This clonotype has only a few counts. The gene calls are TRBV5-1 and TRBJ2-2, with D uncertain. V lost 4 bases to trimming and J lost 3 bases, with 16 bases between them. CDR1 SGHRS and CDR2 YFSETQ come from the germline V gene. CDR3 length: 16 residues. This chain's CDR3 is CASSAGAGIYTGELFF. CDR3 nucleotide sequence: TGCGCCAGCAGCGCCGGAGCTGGGATTTACACCGGGGAGCTGTTTTTT. The full variable domain, completed using reference TRBV5-1 and TRBJ2-2, is KAGVTQTPRYLIKTRGQQVTLSCSPISGHRSVSWYQQTPGQGLQFLFEYFSETQRNKGNFPGRFSGRQFSNSRSEMNVSTLELGDSALYLCASSAGAGIYTGELFFGEGSRLTVL.

This clonotype was counted many times. CDR3 amino acids: CASSLEGRQETQYF. The CDR3 nucleotides read TGCGCCAGCAGCTTGGAAGGCCGCCAAGAGACCCAGTACTTC. The chain carries TRBV5-1 and TRBJ2-5; no firm D call. The CDR3 contains 14 residues. Trimming stripped 0 bases from V and 1 base from J, with 7 bases between. Looked up from germline, CDR1 is SGHRS and CDR2 is YFSETQ.

Only one count was recorded for this clonotype. The chain combines TRBV5-1 with TRBJ2-5; D gene ambiguous. The CDR3 runs 14 residues. From germline, CDR1 is SGHRS and CDR2 YFSETQ. V lost 6 bases to trimming and J lost 2 bases, with 14 bases between them. CDR3 sequence: CASTPVAAQETQYF. CDR3 sequence (DNA): TGCGCCAGCACCCCTGTTGCAGCTCAAGAGACCCAGTACTTC.

This clonotype appeared a few times. As DNA, the CDR3 is TGTGCCAGCAGCTTGGACTATAGAAACATTCAGTACTTC. Its protein product is CASSLDYRNIQYF. The chain combines TRBV11-2 with TRBJ2-4, with D tentatively TRBD2 (6 bases). This CDR3 spans 13 amino acids. Trimming took off 3 bases at V and 6 bases at J, with 9 bases between the two ends. Germline V gene data show CDR1 as SGHAT and CDR2 as FQNNGV.

This clonotype was seen ten or more times. The genes are TRBV10-3 and TRBJ2-7; 11 bases map to TRBD2. The CDR3 spans 13 residues. V dropped 10 bases and J dropped 3; count of bases not matched to a gene: 5. The germline CDR1 and CDR2 sequences are ENHRY and SYGVKD. The CDR3 coding sequence is TGTGCCACCCGGACTAGCGGGCGCTACGAGCAGTACTTC. Translating gives CATRTSGRYEQYF.

In the case of this clonotype: This CDR3 is missing its conserved last phenylalanine or tryptophan, likely due to a read error. V and J are TRBV11-2 and TRBJ2-5; D perhaps matches TRBD2 (6 bases). Trimming stripped 3 bases from V and 1 base from J, with 9 bases between. Germline-derived CDR1 and CDR2 are SGHAT and FQNNGV. This CDR3 is 14 amino acids long. The CDR3 DNA is TGTGCCAGCAGCTTCGGAGGGTTCCAAGAGACCCAGTACTCC. It codes for CASSFGGFQETQYS.

The CDR3 region has the DNA TGCGCCAGCCAGGGACTAGCGGGAGGGAATGAGCAGTTCTTC. This gives the protein CASQGLAGGNEQFF. The chain employs TRBV10-2 and TRBJ2-1; 16 positions agree with TRBD2. The junction had 2 bases not matched to a gene; V was cut back by 8 bases and J by 7 bases. Germline CDR1 WSHSY, CDR2 SAAADI. This CDR3 is built from 14 residues.

This clonotype was counted a few times. V and J are TRBV3-1 and TRBJ2-1; TRBD1 agrees at 7 bases. Trimming cost V 4 bases and J 9 bases; bases outside gene matches: 9. The CDR3 spans 14 residues. Germline V lookup: CDR1 LGHDT, CDR2 YNNKEL (reference sequence). In nucleotides, the CDR3 is TGTGCCAGCAGCCCTAGACGACAGGGCGGTGAGCAGTTCTTC. This gives the protein CASSPRRQGGEQFF.

This clonotype was counted at least ten times. The genes are TRBV5-1 and TRBJ2-4; the match to TRBD1 covers 12 bases. Per the germline V gene, CDR1 is SGHRS and CDR2 is YFSETQ. Losses at the gene ends were 4 bases for V and 8 bases for J; bases not matched to a gene: 1. The CDR3 runs 13 residues. Here the CDR3 reads CASSGTGGDIQYF. CDR3 DNA: TGCGCCAGCAGCGGGACAGGGGGCGACATTCAGTACTTC.

The sample holds a few counts of this clonotype. With a much larger clone just one base away, this may be a read error. J is TRBJ2-1 and V is TRBV7-2; D is perhaps TRBD2 (5 bases). The tail of the sequence fits TRBJ2-7 better, so the J call may be wrong. The CDR3 sequence is 15 residues long. CDR1 and CDR2 from the germline V gene are SGHTA and FQGNSA. CDR3 sequence: CASSLTSSSYNEQYF. The DNA of the CDR3 is TGTGCCAGCAGCTTGACCTCTAGCTCCTACAATGAGCAGTACTTC.

V is TRBV20-1 and J is TRBJ2-3; D ambiguous. Trimming cost V 8 bases and J 6 bases, with 9 bases left between them. Germline assignment: CDR1 DFQATT and CDR2 SNEGSKA (reference sequence). The CDR3 runs to 10 residues. The CDR3 loop reads CSILVDTQYF. Written as DNA, the CDR3 is TGCAGTATCTTGGTGGATACGCAGTATTTT.

This clonotype was counted ten times or more. The V and J genes are TRBV5-1 and TRBJ2-3; 10 bases agree with TRBD2. Losses at the gene ends were 1 base for V and 4 bases for J; bases not matched to a gene: 6. Germline CDR1 and CDR2: SGHRS and YFSETQ. The CDR3 has 16 amino acids. The CDR3 sequence is CASSLRASGRSDTQYF. The CDR3 bases are TGCGCCAGCAGCTTGAGGGCTAGCGGGAGATCAGATACGCAGTATTTT.

The chain couples TRBV24-1 to TRBJ2-3; 7 bases fit TRBD1. V shed 11 bases and J 2 bases; nucleotides not matched to a gene: 6. Germline CDR1 KGHDR, CDR2 SFDVKD. This CDR3 has 13 residues. CDR3 protein: CAIKGQHTDTQYF. As DNA, the CDR3 is TGTGCCATCAAGGGACAGCACACAGATACGCAGTATTTT.

This clonotype was observed a handful of times. The V gene is TRBV18, the J gene TRBJ1-1; 7 bases agree with TRBD1. J gave up 2 bases and V 3 bases, and 12 bases lay outside the gene matches. The CDR3 sequence is 17 residues long. The germline CDR1 and CDR2 sequences are KGHSH and LQKENI. CDR3 coding DNA: TGTGCCAGCTCACCGAGACAGGGCAATGTGTATAACACTGAAGCTTTCTTT. It is translated as CASSPRQGNVYNTEAFF.

In this sample, this clonotype turned up many times. The V and J genes are TRBV2 and TRBJ2-3; possible D gene TRBD1, 5 bases. Germline CDR1 is SNHLY and CDR2 is FYNNEI. The CDR3 has 13 residues. Trimming took off 9 bases at V and 2 bases at J, with 12 bases between the two ends. The CDR3 loop reads CASLAGITDTQYF. The CDR3 DNA follows: TGTGCCAGTTTGGCAGGGATCACAGATACGCAGTATTTT.

As concerns this clonotype: Given a much more abundant clone one base away, this may be a read error. The V gene is TRBV12-3 or TRBV12-4, the J gene TRBJ1-5; D might be TRBD1 (5 bases). The CDR3 spans 13 residues. V was shortened by 5 bases and J by 7 bases, with 12 bases between the two germline ends. DNA of the CDR3: TGTGCCAGCAGTCTTGGGGCTTCGCAGCCCCAGCATTTT. Translated, it gives CASSLGASQPQHF.

The rearrangement uses TRBV3-1 and TRBJ2-1, with D possibly matching TRBD2 (5 bases). The germline V and J ends were trimmed by 8 bases and 3 bases, with 17 bases remaining between them. This CDR3 is 15 amino acids long. Germline V lookup: CDR1 LGHDT, CDR2 YNNKEL (reference sequence). The CDR3 reads CASGYGISIYNEQFF. As DNA, the CDR3 is TGTGCCAGCGGCTACGGGATAAGCATCTACAATGAGCAGTTCTTC.

The chain employs TRBV28 and TRBJ1-2; perhaps TRBD1 as D (5 bases). Germline V gene data show CDR1 as MDHEN and CDR2 as SYDVKM. This CDR3 spans 14 amino acids. The V and J ends lost 7 bases and 6 bases respectively, with 18 bases between them. CDR3 DNA: TGTGCCAGCAATCCCTCCGGAGGGGTGGATGGCTACACCTTC. It yields the protein CASNPSGGVDGYTF.

This clonotype came up once. J is TRBJ2-5 and V is TRBV18; the D gene is possibly TRBD1 (5 bases). Germline V gene sequence: CDR1 KGHSH, CDR2 LQKENI. Trimming stripped 1 base from V and 2 bases from J, with 11 bases between. The CDR3 runs 15 residues. CDR3 residues: CASSPQGLGQETQYF. The CDR3 nucleotides are TGTGCCAGCTCACCACAGGGGTTGGGTCAAGAGACCCAGTACTTC.

This clonotype turned up a few times. This chain links TRBV2 with TRBJ1-1; unclear D gene. The germline CDR1 and CDR2 sequences are SNHLY and FYNNEI. Trimming left V 10 bases short and J 2 bases short, with 14 bases between. The CDR3 consists of 13 residues. CDR3 DNA: TGTGCCAACCCCGGGCAGCCCAACACTGAAGCTTTCTTT. This codes for CANPGQPNTEAFF.

The chain employs TRBV28 and TRBJ2-2; 8 nucleotides agree with TRBD1. The CDR3 has 17 amino acids. The V and J ends lost 4 bases and 3 bases, in that order; junction bases with no gene match: 10. Germline CDR1 MDHEN, CDR2 SYDVKM. CDR3 DNA: TGTGCCAGCAGTTCCGTCGCGCCAGGGGGCGACACCGGGGAGCTGTTTTTT. Its translation: CASSSVAPGGDTGELFF.